This T cell receptor (beta chain) came from a study of blood T cell repertoires in COVID-19. Germline V lookup: CDR1 MGHRA, CDR2 YSYEKL. The V gene end was trimmed by 3 bases and the J gene end by 0 bases; junction bases not matched to a gene: 2. CDR3 length: 15 amino acids. Methods used by the authors: For nucleated cells, counts were estimated from reference gene primer amplification. Profiled with immunoSEQ multiplex PCR; TCRdb holds only in-frame clones, not every one. V and J calls plus clone size are reproduced from that table; the DNA served to infer D and trimming. The sample lists approximately 150,000 clones, roughly 87% occurring once.

The V call is TRBV4-1, the J call TRBJ1-5, with 7 bases aligning to TRBD1. Sequenced input: PBMCs or T cells enriched from blood (not recorded which). This clonotype originated in a human donor with acute COVID-19. The donor label of this sample is uncertain. The CDR3 region is CASSHRTGSNQPQHF. In DNA form, the CDR3 reads TGCGCCAGCAGCCACCGGACAGGTAGCAATCAGCCCCAGCATTTT.